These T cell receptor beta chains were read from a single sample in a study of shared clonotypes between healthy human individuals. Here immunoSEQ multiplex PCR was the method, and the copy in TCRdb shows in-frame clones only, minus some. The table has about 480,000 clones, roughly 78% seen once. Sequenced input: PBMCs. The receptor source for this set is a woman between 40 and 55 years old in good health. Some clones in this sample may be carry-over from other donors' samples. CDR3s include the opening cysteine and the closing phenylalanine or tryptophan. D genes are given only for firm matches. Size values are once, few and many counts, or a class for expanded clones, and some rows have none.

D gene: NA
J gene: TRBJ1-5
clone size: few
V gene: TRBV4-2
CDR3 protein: CASADANQPQHF
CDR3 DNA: TGTGCCAGCGCGGACGCAAATCAGCCCCAGCATTTT

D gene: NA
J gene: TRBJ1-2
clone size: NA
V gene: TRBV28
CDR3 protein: CASSLSGYGYTF
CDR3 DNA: TGTGCCAGCAGTTTATCAGGTTATGGCTACACCTTC

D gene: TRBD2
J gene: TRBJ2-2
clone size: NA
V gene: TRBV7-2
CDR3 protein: CASSFIAGGPGELFF
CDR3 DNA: TGTGCCAGCAGTTTTATAGCGGGAGGGCCCGGGGAGCTGTTTTTT

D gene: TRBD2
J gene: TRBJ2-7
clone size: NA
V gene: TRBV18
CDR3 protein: CASSPPTSFEQYF
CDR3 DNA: TGTGCCAGCTCACCCCCGACTAGCTTCGAGCAGTACTTC

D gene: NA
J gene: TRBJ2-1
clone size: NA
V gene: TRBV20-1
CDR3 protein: CSANYNEQFF
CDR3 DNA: TGCAGTGCTAACTACAATGAGCAGTTCTTC

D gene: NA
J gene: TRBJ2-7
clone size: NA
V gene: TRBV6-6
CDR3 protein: CASRRDQTYEQYF
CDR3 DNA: TGTGCCAGCCGCCGGGACCAAACCTACGAGCAGTACTTC

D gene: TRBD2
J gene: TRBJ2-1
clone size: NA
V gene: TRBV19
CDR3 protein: CATAGLAGGLYEQFF
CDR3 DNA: TGTGCCACTGCCGGACTAGCGGGAGGGCTCTATGAGCAGTTCTTC

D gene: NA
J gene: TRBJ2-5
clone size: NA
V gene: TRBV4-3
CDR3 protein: CASSQDLRRAEQETQYF
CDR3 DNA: TGCGCCAGCAGCCAAGATCTGCGGCGGGCGGAACAAGAGACCCAGTACTTC

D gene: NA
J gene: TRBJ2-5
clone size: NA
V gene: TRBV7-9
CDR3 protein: CASSLMQGQETQYF
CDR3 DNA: TGTGCCAGCAGCTTAATGCAGGGCCAAGAGACCCAGTACTTC

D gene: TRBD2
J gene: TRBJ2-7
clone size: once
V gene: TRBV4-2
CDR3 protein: CASSPRAGDSSYEQYF
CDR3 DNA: TGTGCCAGCAGCCCGAGAGCGGGGGATAGCTCCTACGAGCAGTACTTC